This TCR beta chain was captured by sequencing in a study of OX40 agonist ivuxolimab in advanced cancers. The overall study: An agonistic human IgG2 monoclonal antibody against OX40 (CD134) was given.

The CDR3 is made up of 15 amino acids. With V trimmed by 5 bases and J by 8 bases, 8 bases remained unmatched. Germline V gives CDR1 SNHLY, CDR2 FYNNEI. Systemic immunosuppression or a history of autoimmune disease excluded patients. Measured with immunoSEQ multiplex PCR; TCRdb has only the in-frame clones, and not every one. The sample carries around 50,000 clones, approximately 90% recorded once. This sample comprised CD4+ or CD8+ T cells sorted from blood, obtained in a trial of the OX40 agonist ivuxolimab. This clonotype originated in an adult with an advanced solid tumor such as melanoma, head and neck, liver or kidney cancer. The rearrangement uses TRBV2 and TRBJ1-4; 10 nucleotides align to TRBD1. DNA of the CDR3: TGTGCCAGCAGTCTTAGACAGGGGGCAAGAGAAAAACTGTTTTTT. Translation: CASSLRQGAREKLFF.